This T cell receptor (beta chain) was sequenced for a study of tumor-infiltrating lymphocytes in localized non-small cell lung cancer. The CDR3 is made up of 13 amino acids. From germline, CDR1 is SGHNT and CDR2 YYREEE (reference sequence). The germline V and J ends were trimmed by 0 bases and 6 bases, with 7 bases remaining between them. Study-wide results and limits: Each assay used a separate piece of the same tissue.

Generated by immunoSEQ multiplex PCR, the TCRdb table keeps only in-frame clones and is missing some. Seen here are around 1,500 clones, less than 85% observed once, and the top ten hold approximately 7.2%. Notes on this clone: Its antigen is not known.

The rearrangement joins TRBV5-4 to TRBJ1-5; the D is unclear. Material for sequencing was lung tumor tissue. This sequence was found in a human donor with non-small cell lung cancer. The CDR3 nucleotides read TGTGCCAGCAGCTTGGGGACTGGTCAGCCCCAGCATTTT. As protein: CASSLGTGQPQHF.